These 5 T cell receptor beta chains were all obtained from the same sample, sequenced in a study of PD-1 blockade in classical Hodgkin lymphoma. Time point reported: cycle 4 day 1 (C4D1), after 5 to 7 weeks of nivolumab. Each patient relapsed following autologous stem cell transplantation, and prior brentuximab vedotin exposure differed. From thawed PBMCs, CD4+ T cells were purified using magnetic negative selection. Assay: immunoSEQ multiplex PCR; the TCRdb copy retains only in-frame clones and omits some. The table lists about 17,000 clones, around 78% of them singletons. The input for sequencing was CD4+ T cells from blood, taken before the fourth cycle of nivolumab. Source of these receptors: a human donor with classical Hodgkin lymphoma.

This chain links TRBV6-5 with TRBJ2-2; 9 nucleotides align to TRBD2. V shed 4 bases, J shed 8 bases, and the junction held 8 bases outside the gene matches. This CDR3 has 15 amino acids. Germline loops: CDR1 MNHEY, CDR2 SVGAGI. Here the CDR3 DNA reads TGTGCCAGCAGTTTGACCATAGCGGGAGCGGGGGAGCTGTTTTTT. Its translation is CASSLTIAGAGELFF.

This chain uses TRBV23-1 with TRBJ1-5; D unclear. TRBV23-1 qualifies as an ORF whose function is uncertain. The CDR3 sequence is 11 residues long. V was pared by 8 bases and J by 7 bases, with 9 bases between. CDR3 loop: CASSLDQPQHF. Written as DNA, the CDR3 is TGCGCCAGCTCCCTTGACCAGCCCCAGCATTTT.

This clone was detected only once. The chain links TRBV6-5 to TRBJ2-3; 7 bases are a match to TRBD1. V shed 4 bases and J 5 bases; nucleotides not matched to a gene: 12. The CDR3 extends over 16 amino acids. CDR1 and CDR2 (germline): MNHEY, SVGAGI. CDR3 sequence reads: CASSSYPTGQGDTQYF. CDR3 nucleotide sequence: TGTGCCAGCAGTTCCTACCCGACAGGGCAAGGAGATACGCAGTATTTT.

The chain joins TRBV6-5 to TRBJ2-3; 7 nucleotides align to TRBD1. Germline CDR1 MNHEY, CDR2 SVGAGI. V trimming: 4 bases; J trimming: 6 bases; junction bases outside the gene matches: 13. The CDR3 length is 16 residues. This CDR3 reads CASSSPSHRGGDTQYF. The CDR3 nucleotides are TGTGCCAGCAGTTCCCCGTCTCACAGGGGCGGGGATACGCAGTATTTT.

This sequence joins TRBV4-1 and TRBJ2-2, with unresolved D. The CDR3 length is 15 residues. Germline CDR1 is MGHRA and CDR2 is YSYEKL. Trimming removed 4 bases from V and 1 base from J, with 10 bases in between. The CDR3 DNA is TGCGCCAGCAGCCTAGGGCCATTGAACACCGGGGAGCTGTTTTTT. It specifies CASSLGPLNTGELFF.